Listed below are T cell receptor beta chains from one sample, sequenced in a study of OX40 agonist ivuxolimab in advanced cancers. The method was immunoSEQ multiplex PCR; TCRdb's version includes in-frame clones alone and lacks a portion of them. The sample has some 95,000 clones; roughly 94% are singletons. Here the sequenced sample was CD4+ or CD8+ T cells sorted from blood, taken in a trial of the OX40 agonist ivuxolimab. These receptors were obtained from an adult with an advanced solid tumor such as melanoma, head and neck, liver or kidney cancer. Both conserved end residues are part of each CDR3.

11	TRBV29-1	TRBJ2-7	CSVASSYEQYF
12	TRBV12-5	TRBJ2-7	CASAPGGYEQYF
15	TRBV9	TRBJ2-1	CASSARDIPGNEQFF
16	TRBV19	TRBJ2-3	CASSISPGFPTDTQYF
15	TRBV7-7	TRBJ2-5	CASSLVGVTGETQYF
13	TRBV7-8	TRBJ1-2	CASSLGNGRGYTF
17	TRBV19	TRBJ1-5	CASSIDTGGGSNQPQHF
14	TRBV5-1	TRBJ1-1	CATNPQGGGAEAFF
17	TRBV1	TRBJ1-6	CTSSLPGPSSYNSPLHF
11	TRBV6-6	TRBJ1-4	CASSYSIELFF
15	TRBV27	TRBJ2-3	CASSLLGFLTDTQYF
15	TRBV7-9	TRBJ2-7	CASSLGGTSFHEQYF
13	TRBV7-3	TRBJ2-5	CASSSPGQETQYF
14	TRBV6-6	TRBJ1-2	CASSYVSSSYGYTF
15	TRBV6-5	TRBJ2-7	CASSYSKGAGYEQYF